This T cell receptor beta chain was recorded in a study of blood T cell repertoires in COVID-19. Across the whole study: Sites in the United States, Italy and Spain provided acute and convalescent COVID-19 samples. The analysed material was cDNA or gDNA that came from T cells, B-cell-depleted T cells, or PBMCs.

This CDR3 contains 16 residues. Trimming took 0 bases from V and 3 from J; bases not matched to a gene: 4. Germline CDR1 reads LGHDT; CDR2 reads YNNKEL (reference sequence). This clone appeared a single time. Authors' methods: Estimated nucleated cell counts came from reference gene primer amplification. Only in-frame clones appear in the TCRdb table, and some are missing; sequencing was by immunoSEQ multiplex PCR. That table supplies the V and J calls and clone size; D and trimming were determined from the DNA. The sample consists of 260,000 or so clones, 88% of them appearing once. Sequenced input: peripheral blood. The chain joins TRBV3-1 (or the pseudogene TRBV3-2) to TRBJ2-2; TRBD1 agrees at 7 bases. The clonotype was recovered from a man aged 18-30 years with active or convalescent COVID-19. CDR3: CASSQENRGYTGELFF. Here the CDR3 DNA reads TGTGCCAGCAGCCAAGAAAACAGGGGCTACACCGGGGAGCTGTTTTTT.